This T cell receptor (beta chain) was documented in a study of T cell responses to AZD1222 COVID-19 vaccine. Overall study results and limits: Vaccination with two AZD1222 doses was followed by a rise in Spike-specific TCR breadth and depth.

J gave up 0 bases and V 5 bases, and 10 bases lay outside the gene matches. This CDR3 is built from 17 residues. The germline gives CDR1 SEHNR, CDR2 FQNEAQ (reference sequence). Generated by immunoSEQ multiplex PCR, the TCRdb table keeps only in-frame clones and is missing some. The sample holds some 97,000 clones, 87% seen once. Note on this clone: The target antigen is unknown.

The rearrangement links TRBV7-9 to TRBJ1-3; 7 bases agree with TRBD1. This material consisted of peripheral blood, taken on day 0 of MenACWY control vaccination. The clonotype comes from an adult in good health. The CDR3 coding sequence is TGTGCCAGCAGCACCCCGGGACAGCCTTTCTCTGGAAACACCATATATTTT. This codes for CASSTPGQPFSGNTIYF.